This TCR beta chain comes out of a study of blood T cell repertoires in COVID-19. Across the whole study: Acute-phase and convalescent COVID-19 samples originated in the United States, Italy and Spain.

CDR3 size: 14 residues. Germline CDR1 LNHDA, CDR2 SQIVND (reference sequence). V was clipped by 1 base and J by 2 bases, with 6 bases between them. As originally analysed: Reference gene primer amplification in the assay estimated nucleated cell counts. Only in-frame clones appear in the TCRdb table, and some are missing; sequencing was by immunoSEQ multiplex PCR. D and trimming come from the DNA, and the V and J calls and clone size come from that table. The profile shows some 130,000 clones, around 80% of them singletons. As concerns this clone: Other DNA sequences of this sample code for an identical CDR3.

V usage is TRBV19 and J usage is TRBJ2-4; the D gene is possibly TRBD2 (5 bases). The clonotype comes from a man aged 70 or older with acute or convalescent COVID-19. Input material: peripheral blood. The CDR3 DNA sequence: TGTGCCAGTAGTATAGCCGGGACCAAAAACATTCAGTACTTC. It yields the protein CASSIAGTKNIQYF.